This T cell receptor (beta chain) was profiled in a study of T cells in Graves' hyperthyroidism and ophthalmopathy. General study points: Appearing also in blood were most of the thyroid clonotypes expanded above 0.001. It was a median roughly 6.5 months before onset that the model predicted ophthalmopathy.

The germline CDR1 and CDR2 sequences are SQVTM and ANQGSEA. This CDR3 contains 14 residues. V dropped 6 bases and J dropped 6 bases, with 17 bases sitting between them. A NOSPECS grade of at least 4, a Clinical Activity Score of at least 3 and duration under 3 months were recorded in ophthalmopathy patients. The source material, RNA transcripts, was used to amplify TCR beta CDR3 regions. The TCR CDR3 first-round RT-PCR relied on the HTBI primer set. A single record per CDR3 protein comes from TCRdb applying MiXCR to the multiplex PCR reads. The sample has around 500,000 distinct CDR3 sequences; about 20% are singletons. As for this clonotype: Its antigen is as yet unknown.

The clonotype was recovered from a woman in her 70s with Graves' ophthalmopathy. Sequencing was done on a sample of blood. The chain employs TRBV29-1 and TRBJ2-2; no firm D call. DNA of the CDR3: TGCAGCGTCAGACCCCTGCCCCCCTCCGGGGAGCTGTTTTTT. Translated: CSVRPLPPSGELFF.